The 2 T cell receptor beta chains presented below share a single source sample, sequenced in a study of T cell responses to AZD1222 COVID-19 vaccine. Measured with immunoSEQ multiplex PCR; TCRdb has only the in-frame clones, and not every one. This sample yields about 190,000 clones, of which under 95% are seen a single time; 0.99% belongs to the top ten. The source material was peripheral blood, sampled on day 0 of AZD1222 vaccination. The source is an adult in good health.

V and J are TRBV4-3 and TRBJ1-3, with D unresolved. Per the germline V gene, CDR1 is LGHNA and CDR2 is YSLEER. V lost 0 bases, J lost 4 bases, and 16 bases lay in between. The CDR3 extends over 17 amino acids. The CDR3 sequence: CASSQDHSSEAGNTIYF. DNA of the CDR3: TGCGCCAGCAGCCAAGATCATAGTTCAGAGGCGGGAAACACCATATATTTT.

The CDR3 loop is CASSDPGTGDYGYTF. In DNA form, the CDR3 reads TGTGCCAGCAGTGACCCTGGGACAGGGGACTATGGCTACACCTTC. The chain links TRBV25-1 to TRBJ1-2; 10 positions agree with TRBD1. Germline loops: CDR1 MGHDK, CDR2 SYGVNS. The trim removed 3 bases at V and 3 bases at J, leaving 4 bases unmatched. The CDR3 loop spans 15 amino acids.